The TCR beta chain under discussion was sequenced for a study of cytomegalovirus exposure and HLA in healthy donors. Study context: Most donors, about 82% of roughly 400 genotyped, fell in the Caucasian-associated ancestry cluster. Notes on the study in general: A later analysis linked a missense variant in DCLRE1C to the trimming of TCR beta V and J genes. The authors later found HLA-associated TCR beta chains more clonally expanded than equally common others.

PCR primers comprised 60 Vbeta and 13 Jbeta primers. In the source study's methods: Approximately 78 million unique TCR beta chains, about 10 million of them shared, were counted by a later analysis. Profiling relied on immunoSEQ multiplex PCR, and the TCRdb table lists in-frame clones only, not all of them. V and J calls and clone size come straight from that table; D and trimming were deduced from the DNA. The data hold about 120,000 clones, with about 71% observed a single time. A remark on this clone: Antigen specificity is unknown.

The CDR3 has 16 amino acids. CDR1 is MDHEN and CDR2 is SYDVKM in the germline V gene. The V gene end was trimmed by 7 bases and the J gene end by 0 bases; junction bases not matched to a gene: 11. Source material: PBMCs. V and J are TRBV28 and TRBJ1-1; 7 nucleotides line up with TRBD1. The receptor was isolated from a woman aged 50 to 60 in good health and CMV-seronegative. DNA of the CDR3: TGTGCCAGCAAAATCGGGACAGTCAGCATGAACACTGAAGCTTTCTTT. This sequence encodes CASKIGTVSMNTEAFF.